Below are 7 T cell receptor beta chains sequenced from a single sample in a study of blood T cell repertoires in COVID-19. The protocol was immunoSEQ multiplex PCR, while the TCRdb copy is restricted to in-frame clones and leaves out a portion. The data contain about 460,000 clones, around nine tenths of them singletons. Specimen: PBMCs or T cells enriched from blood (not recorded which). The receptors here all came from a woman aged 55-69 years who had recovered from COVID-19.

The rearrangement joins TRBV6-1 to TRBJ2-7; no firm D call. Germline V gene lookup returns CDR1 MNHNS and CDR2 SASEGT. Trimming removed 1 base from V and 4 bases from J, with 8 bases in between. The CDR3 length is 13 residues. The CDR3 region is CASSEGPRYEQYF. The CDR3 DNA sequence: TGTGCCAGCAGTGAAGGGCCAAGATACGAGCAGTACTTC.

The chain employs TRBV24-1 and TRBJ2-5; 9 bases map to TRBD2. Germline CDR1 KGHDR, CDR2 SFDVKD. The CDR3 length is 16 residues. V was clipped by 6 bases and J by 3 bases; unmatched bases: 10. Here the CDR3 reads CATSLSWASGEETQYF. The CDR3 bases are TGTGCCACCAGTCTAAGTTGGGCTAGCGGGGAAGAGACCCAGTACTTC.

CDR3 residues: CASTGRSAEAFF. The DNA for the CDR3 is TGTGCCAGCACCGGTCGGAGCGCTGAAGCTTTCTTT. The chain couples TRBV6-5 to TRBJ1-1; D uncertain. The V gene's germline CDR1 is MNHEY and CDR2 SVGAGI. With 7 bases removed from V and 6 bases from J, the gap between germline ends came to 12 bases. The CDR3 covers 12 residues.

The gene calls are TRBV9 and TRBJ2-3; 15 nucleotides align to TRBD2. Trimming took 2 bases from V and 0 from J; bases not matched to a gene: 7. This CDR3 is built from 19 residues. The germline V gene encodes CDR1 SGDLS and CDR2 YYNGEE. The DNA of the CDR3 is TGTGCCAGCAGCGTTAGCGGACTAGCGGGGGGGTCTAGCACAGATACGCAGTATTTT. Translation: CASSVSGLAGGSSTDTQYF.

The chain carries TRBV7-8 and TRBJ1-1, with D perhaps matching TRBD1 (6 bases). V shed 4 bases and J shed 2 bases, with 14 bases lying between them. The CDR3 loop spans 15 amino acids. Germline V gives CDR1 SGHVS, CDR2 FQNEAQ. CDR3 region: CASSSPGTKNTEAFF. CDR3 sequence (DNA): TGTGCCAGCAGCTCCCCCGGGACAAAAAACACTGAAGCTTTCTTT.

The CDR3 here is CASSSRIWDFGHGYTF. The CDR3 coding sequence is TGTGCCAGCAGCTCCCGTATTTGGGACTTTGGGCATGGCTACACCTTC. The chain joins TRBV9 to TRBJ1-2; weak D call: TRBD1 (5 bases). The CDR3 length is 16 residues. The germline V gene encodes CDR1 SGDLS and CDR2 YYNGEE. Trimming left V 4 bases short and J 6 bases short, with 22 bases between. The full variable domain, in which reference TRBV9 and TRBJ1-2 provide the parts outside the CDR3, is DSGVTQTPKHLITATGQRVTLRCSPRSGDLSVYWYQQSLDQGLQFLIQYYNGEERAKGNILERFSAQQFPDLHSELNLSSLELGDSALYFCASSSRIWDFGHGYTFGSGTRLTVV.

V usage is TRBV2 and J usage is TRBJ1-6; weak D call: TRBD1 (5 bases). The CDR3 runs 13 residues. The V gene lost 3 bases and the J gene lost 8 bases, with 8 bases spanning the gap. The germline V gene has CDR1 SNHLY and CDR2 FYNNEI. As DNA, the CDR3 is TGTGCCAGCAGTGACAGGGAGGATTCACCCCTCCACTTT. Translation: CASSDREDSPLHF.